This T cell receptor beta chain was retrieved from a study of cytomegalovirus exposure and HLA in healthy donors. The PCR made use of 60 Vbeta and 13 Jbeta primers. Clones were sequenced by immunoSEQ multiplex PCR, and TCRdb holds only the in-frame ones, with some missing. This sample yields some 110,000 clones, of which around 70% are seen a single time; around 5% belongs to the top ten. V was pared by 2 bases and J by 1 base, with 14 bases between. The germline V gene encodes CDR1 MDHEN and CDR2 SYDVKM. This CDR3 has 16 amino acids. The rearrangement uses TRBV28 and TRBJ1-1; the D gene is possibly TRBD1 (5 bases). The receptor was derived from a young man in good health and CMV-seropositive. The sample comprised PBMCs. CDR3 DNA sequence: TGTGCCAGCAGTTTAAGGGAGGAGACAGCGAACACTGAAGCTTTCTTT. Protein: CASSLREETANTEAFF.